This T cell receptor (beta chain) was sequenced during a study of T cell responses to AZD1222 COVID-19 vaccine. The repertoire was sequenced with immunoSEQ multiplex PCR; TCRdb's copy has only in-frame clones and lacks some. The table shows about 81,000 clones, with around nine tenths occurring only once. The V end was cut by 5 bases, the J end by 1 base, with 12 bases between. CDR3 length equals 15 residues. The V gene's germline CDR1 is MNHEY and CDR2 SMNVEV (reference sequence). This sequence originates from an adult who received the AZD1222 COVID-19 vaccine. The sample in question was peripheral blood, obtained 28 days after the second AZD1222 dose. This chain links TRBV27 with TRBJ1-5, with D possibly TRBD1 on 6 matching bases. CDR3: CASSRTVNSNQPQHF. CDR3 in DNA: TGTGCCAGCAGTCGGACAGTAAACAGCAATCAGCCCCAGCATTTT.